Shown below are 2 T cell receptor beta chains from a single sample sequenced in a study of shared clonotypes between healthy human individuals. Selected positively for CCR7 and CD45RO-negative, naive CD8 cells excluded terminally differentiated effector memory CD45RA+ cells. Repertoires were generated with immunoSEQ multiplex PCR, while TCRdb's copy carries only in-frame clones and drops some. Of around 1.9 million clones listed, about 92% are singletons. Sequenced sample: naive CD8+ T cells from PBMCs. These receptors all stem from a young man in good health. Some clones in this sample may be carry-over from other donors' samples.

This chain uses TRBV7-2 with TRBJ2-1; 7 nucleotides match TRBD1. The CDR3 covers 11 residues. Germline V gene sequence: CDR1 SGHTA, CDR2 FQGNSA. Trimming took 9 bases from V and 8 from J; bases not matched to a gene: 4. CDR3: CASRGGHEQFF. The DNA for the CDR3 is TGTGCCAGTAGAGGGGGCCATGAGCAGTTCTTC.

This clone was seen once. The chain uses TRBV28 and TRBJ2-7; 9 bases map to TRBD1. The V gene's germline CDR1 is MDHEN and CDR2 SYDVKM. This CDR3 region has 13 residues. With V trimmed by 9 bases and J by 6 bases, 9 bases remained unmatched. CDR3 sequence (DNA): TGTGCCAGTCACCGGGACAGGGACGTCGAGCAGTACTTC. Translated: CASHRDRDVEQYF.